This T cell receptor beta chain was sequenced for a study of T cell repertoires in cytomegalovirus infection. Study-wide results and limits: Pooled public TCR beta family frequency picked out CMV carriers with the relevant HLA.

As regards this clonotype: Antigen specificity is unknown.

The CDR3 is 14 amino acids. Trimming stripped 4 bases from V and 11 bases from J, with 15 bases between. Per the germline V gene, CDR1 is SGHVS and CDR2 is FQNEAQ. In TCRdb, the reads were re-called with MiXCR into one record per CDR3 protein. The data hold about 700,000 distinct CDR3 sequences, with around a third observed a single time. The chain links TRBV7-8 to TRBJ1-6; a possible D gene is TRBD1 (6 bases). The origin of this receptor is a human donor in good health (CMV status not recorded). Some clones in this sample may be carry-over from other donors' samples. Sequenced here: cultured PBMCs, sampled from culture after CMV antigen stimulation. CDR3 amino acids: CASSYGTISTPLHF. CDR3 sequence (DNA): TGTGCCAGCAGCTACGGGACAATTAGTACACCCCTCCACTTT.